This T cell receptor beta chain was observed in a study of neurological immune-mediated disorders. J gave up 7 bases and V 4 bases, and 9 bases lay outside the gene matches. Germline values: CDR1 SGHTA, CDR2 FQGNSA. This CDR3 contains 14 residues. TCRdb reprocessed the 5' RACE reads via MiXCR and lists one record per CDR3 protein. This sample yields 39,000 or so distinct CDR3 sequences, of which 2.5% are seen a single time; 12% belongs to the top ten. This sequence joins TRBV7-2 and TRBJ1-2; 7 bases are a match to TRBD1. Specimen: PBMCs. The clonotype originates from a man aged 25 to 40 with multiple sclerosis. The chain's CDR3 is CASSSQGSPGGYTF. The DNA of the CDR3 is TGTGCCAGCAGCTCACAGGGGTCTCCGGGTGGCTACACCTTC.